One sample yielded the 6 T cell receptor beta chains listed below, sequenced in a study of response to subunit inactivated influenza vaccine. TCRdb passed the RT-PCR reads through MiXCR, listing each CDR3 protein once. The profile shows roughly 500,000 distinct CDR3 sequences, about 25% of them singletons. Here the sequenced sample was CD4+ T cells sorted from PBMCs, taken 5 days after vaccination. The receptors were sampled from a man aged 50 or older who received an inactivated influenza vaccine.

The rearrangement uses TRBV20-1 and TRBJ2-3, with D hard to call. CDR1 DFQATT and CDR2 SNEGSKA come from the germline V gene (reference sequence). The CDR3 loop spans 11 amino acids. With 3 bases removed from V and 4 bases from J, the gap between germline ends came to 5 bases. CDR3 nucleotide sequence: TGCAGTGCTAGTCTCCCAGATACGCAGTATTTT. Translation gives CSASLPDTQYF.

The chain has TRBV25-1 and TRBJ2-7; D unclear. This CDR3 has 14 residues. CDR1 is MGHDK, CDR2 SYGVNS, per germline. V lost 0 bases to trimming and J lost 2 bases, with 8 bases between them. As DNA, the CDR3 is TGTGCCAGCAGTGAATATGGACGGACCTACGAGCAGTACTTC. It specifies CASSEYGRTYEQYF.

This clonotype has a single count. The chain couples TRBV7-8 to TRBJ2-2; D is possibly TRBD2 (5 bases). V was trimmed by 5 bases and J by 6 bases, leaving 22 bases between them. This CDR3 has 17 amino acids. The germline CDR1 and CDR2 sequences are SGHVS and FQNEAQ. In nucleotides, the CDR3 is TGTGCCAGCAGCCCGACGAGGGTTATTTCGGGTGCCGGGGAGCTGTTTTTT. Encoded protein: CASSPTRVISGAGELFF.

The rearrangement joins TRBV5-1 to TRBJ2-1; the D gene is possibly TRBD2 (6 bases). Germline CDR1 reads SGHRS; CDR2 reads YFSETQ. The V end lost 1 base, the J end lost 7 bases, and 15 bases lay between the germline ends. The CDR3 has 15 residues. CDR3 in DNA: TGCGCCAGCAGCTTGCAGTCGGGAGCAGGGAATGAGCAGTTCTTC. It is translated as CASSLQSGAGNEQFF.

This rearrangement joins TRBV5-1 to TRBJ1-1; D may be TRBD1 (5 bases). Trimming took off 4 bases at V and 2 bases at J, with 15 bases between the two ends. The CDR3 loop spans 15 amino acids. Per the germline V gene, CDR1 is SGHRS and CDR2 is YFSETQ. The CDR3 spells CASSPMGQSNTEAFF. The CDR3 nucleotides read TGCGCCAGCAGCCCCATGGGGCAGAGTAACACTGAAGCTTTCTTT.

This clonotype was recorded at least ten times. This chain joins TRBV20-1 and TRBJ2-1; D possibly corresponds to TRBD1 (6 bases). The germline V gene encodes CDR1 DFQATT and CDR2 SNEGSKA (reference sequence). This CDR3 comprises 13 residues. V dropped 2 bases and J dropped 8 bases, with 13 bases sitting between them. CDR3 in DNA: TGCAGTGCTAGACGCCGGGACACCCATGAGCAGTTCTTC. Translating it yields CSARRRDTHEQFF.